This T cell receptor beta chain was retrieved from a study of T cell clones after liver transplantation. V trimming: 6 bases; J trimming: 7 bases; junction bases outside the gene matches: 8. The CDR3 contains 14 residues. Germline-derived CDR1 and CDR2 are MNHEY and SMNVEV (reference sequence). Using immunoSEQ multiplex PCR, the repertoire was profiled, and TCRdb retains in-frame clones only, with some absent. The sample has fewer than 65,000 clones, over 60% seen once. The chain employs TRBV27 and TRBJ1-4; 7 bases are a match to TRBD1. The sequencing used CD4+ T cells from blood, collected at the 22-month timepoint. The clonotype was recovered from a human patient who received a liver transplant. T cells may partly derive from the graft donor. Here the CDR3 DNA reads TGTGCCAGCAGACTCCAGGGGGGAGGTGAAAAACTGTTTTTT. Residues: CASRLQGGGEKLFF.